This TCR beta chain is drawn from a study of OX40 agonist ivuxolimab in advanced cancers. About the study as a whole: The costimulatory receptor OX40 (CD134) was targeted by ivuxolimab, a fully human IgG2 agonistic monoclonal antibody. Prior anti-PD-1, anti-PD-L1 or anti-CTLA-4 therapy was permitted, and 35% to 40% of dose-escalation patients had received checkpoint inhibitors. The monotherapy dose-escalation portion (N of about 47 patients) of the phase I ivuxolimab trial is reported in the paper. Peripheral TCRbeta sequencing was intended to test whether TCR sequence diversity was altered and clonal T-cell expansion was caused by ivuxolimab. Of the approximately 50 dose-escalation patients, hepatocellular carcinoma was present in about 20, melanoma in some 15, renal cell carcinoma in 9 and head and neck cancer in 9. Intravenous ivuxolimab was administered to patients every 2 weeks at six dose levels: 0.01, 0.1, 0.3, 1.5, 3 and 10 mg/kg. In the dose-escalation cohort, around 80% of patients were male, and the mean age was around 60 years with a range of roughly 20 to 79. Partial responses occurred in three dose-escalation patients: two with cutaneous melanoma and one with hepatocellular carcinoma.

Genomic DNA was extracted from sorted cells for sequencing of the TCRbeta CDR3 region. TCRbeta CDR3 regions were sequenced using the immunoSEQ Assay. TCRdb mirrors the immuneACCESS table, restricted to in-frame sequences. Some clones are absent from its copies; in checked studies, under half trace to an unresolved V gene, and the reason for the others is unknown. The sample yields over 25,000 clones; approximately 80% were counted once. The ten most abundant clones make up approximately 29% of the sample. What the work shows at the level of the full study, not this receptor alone: Low levels of normalized T-cell clonal expansion were also seen in some patients who did not respond. Partial responders in the 0.1-3.0 mg/kg groups had among the lowest normalized peripheral clonal expansion, especially among CD8+ T cells. After ivuxolimab, expanded clones were on average more numerous among CD8+ T cells than among CD4+ T cells. At doses of 0.1 to 3.0 mg/kg, clonal expansion of both CD4+ and CD8+ T cells in blood was seen between baseline and week 6. The antigen specificity of the clonally expanded peripheral T cells was not determined.

Details on this clone: The specificity of this receptor is unknown. No base quality information exists; no much larger clone differs at one position.

The germline V gene (reference sequence) supplies CDR1 MNHEY and CDR2 SMNVEV. At the junction V is shortened by 3 bases and J by 8 bases; bases outside the gene matches: 12. Inclusive of the bounding cysteine and phenylalanine, the CDR3 is 15 residues long. This entry keeps only the CDR3 DNA: 45 bases, framed from base 1. Patients with autoimmune disease history or receiving systemic immunosuppression were excluded from the trial. In every dose cohort, peripheral blood was drawn for TCR sequencing at baseline, cycle 4 day 1, and cycle 7 day 1. Samples came from an open-label, multicenter, first-in-human phase I dose-escalation trial of ivuxolimab. Adults with locally advanced or metastatic melanoma, renal cell, hepatocellular, or head and neck squamous cell carcinoma were enrolled in the trial. Before TCR sequencing, CD4+ and CD8+ T cells were separately sorted from peripheral blood.

This receptor was obtained from an adult with an advanced solid tumor such as melanoma, head and neck, liver or kidney cancer. The V gene is TRBV27 and the J gene is TRBJ1-2; TRBD1 fits 7 bases in the junction. The material was CD4+ or CD8+ T cells sorted from blood, obtained in a trial of the OX40 agonist ivuxolimab. The DNA sequence is given as TGTGCCAGCAGTTTCGGTGGCAGGGGGACTGAAGGCTACACCTTC. Its translation reads: CASSFGGRGTEGYTF.